A single sample is the source of the 17 T cell receptor beta chains below, sequenced in a study of cytomegalovirus exposure and HLA in healthy donors. Primers: 60 Vbeta forward and 13 Jbeta reverse. TCRdb's table, derived via immunoSEQ multiplex PCR, lists solely in-frame clones and lacks some. The sample gives 150,000 or so clones, approximately 72% of which show up once; 2.5% is in the top ten. Sequencing input: PBMCs. These receptors were collected from a human donor in good health.

The gene calls are TRBV6-8 and TRBJ2-5; the match to TRBD2 covers 9 bases. Trimming took 9 bases from V and 2 from J; bases not matched to a gene: 10. CDR1 is MNHGY, CDR2 SAAAGT, per germline. The CDR3 sequence is 15 residues long. For the CDR3, the DNA is TGTGCCAGAAAAGGCAGCGGGGGGACACAAGAGACCCAGTACTTC. Protein sequence: CARKGSGGTQETQYF.

The J gene is TRBJ1-5, the V gene TRBV10-3, with D hard to call. V lost 6 bases and J lost 4, with 7 bases in between. The CDR3 loop spans 12 amino acids. Germline CDR1 and CDR2: ENHRY and SYGVKD. In DNA form, the CDR3 reads TGTGCCATCAGGGGCCTTAATCAGCCCCAGCATTTT. The encoded protein is CAIRGLNQPQHF.

The V and J genes are TRBV25-1 and TRBJ2-2; 8 bases are a match to TRBD2. V shed 5 bases, J shed 2 bases, and the junction held 13 bases outside the gene matches. Germline loops: CDR1 MGHDK, CDR2 SYGVNS. CDR3 length equals 18 residues. The CDR3 DNA is TGTGCCAGCAGTCCAGGGACGGGGACTAGTAGTAACACCGGGGAGCTGTTTTTT. Its translation is CASSPGTGTSSNTGELFF.

This clone was detected once. The chain links TRBV6-1 to TRBJ2-3, with D maybe TRBD1 (5 bases). This CDR3 contains 14 residues. Germline CDR1 and CDR2: MNHNS and SASEGT. V was cut by 2 bases and J by 0 bases, with 6 bases left in between. In nucleotides, the CDR3 is TGTGCCAGCAGTGAACAGGGTAGCACAGATACGCAGTATTTT. Amino acid sequence: CASSEQGSTDTQYF.

This chain joins TRBV4-1 and TRBJ2-2; 7 bases map to TRBD1. This CDR3 is 16 amino acids long. With 2 bases clipped from V and 4 bases from J, the junction kept 7 bases outside the gene matches. Looked up from germline, CDR1 is MGHRA and CDR2 is YSYEKL. For the CDR3, the DNA is TGCGCCAGCAGCCAACCCACAGGGGTCGCCACCGGGGAGCTGTTTTTT. Protein: CASSQPTGVATGELFF.

The gene calls are TRBV2 and TRBJ1-1; D is possibly TRBD1 (6 bases). Per the germline V gene, CDR1 is SNHLY and CDR2 is FYNNEI. V gave up 5 bases and J gave up 0 bases, with 13 bases separating them. The CDR3 loop spans 15 amino acids. The CDR3 DNA reads as TGTGCCAGCAGTAAGGGACATAGGATGAACACTGAAGCTTTCTTT. Translated, it gives CASSKGHRMNTEAFF.

This rearrangement joins TRBV5-1 to TRBJ2-3, with a weak D call TRBD1 (8 bases). This CDR3 spans 17 amino acids. The germline V gene has CDR1 SGHRS and CDR2 YFSETQ. V gave up 2 bases and J gave up 0 bases, with 16 bases separating them. The CDR3 region has the DNA TGCGCCAGCAGCTTAGCGGGGACAGGCACTAGCACAGATACGCAGTATTTT. Translating gives CASSLAGTGTSTDTQYF.

This clone was counted many times. The chain employs TRBV7-9 and TRBJ1-2; possibly TRBD1 for D (5 bases). Germline V gives CDR1 SEHNR, CDR2 FQNEAQ (reference sequence). Trimming pared 5 bases from V and 4 bases from J, leaving 11 bases between. The CDR3 extends over 13 amino acids. In nucleotides, the CDR3 is TGTGCCAGCAGCCCGACAGTTATCTATGGCTACACCTTC. This translates into CASSPTVIYGYTF.

About this clone: Sequence at one end of the junction differs from germline and may be a read error. Other DNA sequences of this sample code for an identical CDR3. The chain has TRBV7-2 and TRBJ1-5, with 12 bases lining up with TRBD1. CDR1 is SGHTA, CDR2 FQGNSA, per germline. This CDR3 is 16 amino acids long. The CDR3 region is CASSLLGQGASQPQHF. The DNA for the CDR3 is TGTGCTAGCAGCTTATTGGGACAGGGGGCTAGTCAGCCCCAGCATTTT.

The J gene is TRBJ2-3, the V gene TRBV2; TRBD2 is a possible D gene (6 bases). Germline V CDR1 and CDR2: SNHLY, FYNNEI. There are 14 residues in the CDR3. With 3 bases removed from V and 4 bases from J, the gap between germline ends came to 11 bases. The CDR3 bases are TGTGCCAGCAGTGATGTCGGAGGGTCAGATACGCAGTATTTT. It translates to CASSDVGGSDTQYF. Filled out from reference TRBV2 and TRBJ2-3, the complete variable domain reads EPEVTQTPSHQVTQMGQEVILRCVPISNHLYFYWYRQILGQKVEFLVSFYNNEISEKSEIFDDQFSVERPDGSNFTLKIRSTKLEDSAMYFCASSDVGGSDTQYFGPGTRLTVL.

The CDR3 bases are TGTGCCAGCGGGGGAAGGGACTATAGCAATCAGCCCCAGCATTTT. The encoded protein is CASGGRDYSNQPQHF. V and J are TRBV6-6 and TRBJ1-5; D perhaps matches TRBD1 (5 bases). The CDR3 is made up of 15 amino acids. CDR1 is MNHNY and CDR2 is SVGAGI in the germline V gene (reference sequence). Deletions cut 8 bases from V and 0 bases from J, with 14 bases between.

The rearrangement uses TRBV7-9 and TRBJ2-6; TRBD2 is a possible D gene (5 bases). CDR1 SEHNR and CDR2 FQNEAQ come from the germline V gene (reference sequence). V was clipped by 4 bases and J by 11 bases, with 24 bases between them. The CDR3 extends over 17 amino acids. The CDR3 reads CASSSLEGDRIGDVLTF. CDR3 sequence (DNA): TGTGCCAGCAGCTCCCTTGAGGGCGACCGCATTGGGGACGTCCTGACTTTC. Full variable domain (rest looked up from reference TRBV7-9 and TRBJ2-6): DTGVSQNPRHKITKRGQNVTFRCDPISEHNRLYWYRQTLGQGPEFLTYFQNEAQLEKSRLLSDRFSAERPKGSFSTLEIQRTEQGDSAMYLCASSSLEGDRIGDVLTFGAGSRLTVL.

V usage is TRBV5-1 and J usage is TRBJ1-1; D perhaps matches TRBD1 (6 bases). Trimming left V 1 base short and J 6 bases short, with 13 bases between. The CDR3 runs to 14 residues. CDR1 is SGHRS, CDR2 YFSETQ, per germline. In nucleotides, the CDR3 is TGCGCCAGCAGCTTGCAACAGGGAAGCGCTGAAGCTTTCTTT. This codes for CASSLQQGSAEAFF.

This chain uses TRBV4-1 with TRBJ1-2; D is possibly TRBD1 (6 bases). This CDR3 is built from 13 residues. V was cut by 4 bases and J by 8 bases, with 14 bases left in between. Germline loops: CDR1 MGHRA, CDR2 YSYEKL. The CDR3 loop reads CASSPTGLQGYTF. The CDR3, as DNA: TGCGCCAGCAGCCCGACAGGCTTACAGGGCTACACCTTC.

J is TRBJ1-5 and V is TRBV2, with D perhaps TRBD1 (6 bases). Germline values: CDR1 SNHLY, CDR2 FYNNEI. This CDR3 is built from 15 residues. V was pared by 6 bases and J by 2 bases, with 14 bases between. The CDR3 is CASSPMPGGNQPQHF. The CDR3 coding sequence is TGTGCCAGCAGCCCCATGCCAGGGGGCAATCAGCCCCAGCATTTT. Looking up the rest from reference TRBV2 and TRBJ1-5 gives the full variable domain: EPEVTQTPSHQVTQMGQEVILRCVPISNHLYFYWYRQILGQKVEFLVSFYNNEISEKSEIFDDQFSVERPDGSNFTLKIRSTKLEDSAMYFCASSPMPGGNQPQHFGDGTRLSIL.

This clone has only one observation. The chain links TRBV9 to TRBJ2-3; D not certain. Germline assignment: CDR1 SGDLS and CDR2 YYNGEE. This CDR3 contains 14 residues. Trimming took off 0 bases at V and 2 bases at J, with 7 bases between the two ends. CDR3 coding DNA: TGTGCCAGCAGCGTAGCCCCCCTCACAGATACGCAGTATTTT. It specifies CASSVAPLTDTQYF.

The chain recombines TRBV12-5 with TRBJ1-2; D gene uncertain. The V gene lost 0 bases and the J gene lost 5 bases, with 4 bases spanning the gap. This CDR3 is 12 amino acids long. Germline lookup yields CDR1 LGHNT and CDR2 FRNRAP. DNA for the CDR3: TGTGCTAGTGGTTTGGTACAGTATGGCTACACCTTC. It encodes CASGLVQYGYTF.